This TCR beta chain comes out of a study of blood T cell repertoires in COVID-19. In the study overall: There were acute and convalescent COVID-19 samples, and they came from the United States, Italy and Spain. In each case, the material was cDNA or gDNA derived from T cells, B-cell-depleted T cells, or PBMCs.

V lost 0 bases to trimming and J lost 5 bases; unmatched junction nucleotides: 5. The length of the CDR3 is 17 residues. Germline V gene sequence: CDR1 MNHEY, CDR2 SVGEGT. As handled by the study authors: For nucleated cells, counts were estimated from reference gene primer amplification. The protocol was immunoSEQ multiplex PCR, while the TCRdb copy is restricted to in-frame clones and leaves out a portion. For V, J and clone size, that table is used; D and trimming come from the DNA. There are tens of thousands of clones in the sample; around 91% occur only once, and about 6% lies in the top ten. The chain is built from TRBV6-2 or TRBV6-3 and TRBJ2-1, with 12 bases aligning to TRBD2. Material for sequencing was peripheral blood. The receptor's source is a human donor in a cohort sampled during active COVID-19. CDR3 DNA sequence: TGTGCCAGCAGTTACTCTTCTAGCGGGGGGGGAGACAATGAGCAGTTCTTC. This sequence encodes CASSYSSSGGGDNEQFF.